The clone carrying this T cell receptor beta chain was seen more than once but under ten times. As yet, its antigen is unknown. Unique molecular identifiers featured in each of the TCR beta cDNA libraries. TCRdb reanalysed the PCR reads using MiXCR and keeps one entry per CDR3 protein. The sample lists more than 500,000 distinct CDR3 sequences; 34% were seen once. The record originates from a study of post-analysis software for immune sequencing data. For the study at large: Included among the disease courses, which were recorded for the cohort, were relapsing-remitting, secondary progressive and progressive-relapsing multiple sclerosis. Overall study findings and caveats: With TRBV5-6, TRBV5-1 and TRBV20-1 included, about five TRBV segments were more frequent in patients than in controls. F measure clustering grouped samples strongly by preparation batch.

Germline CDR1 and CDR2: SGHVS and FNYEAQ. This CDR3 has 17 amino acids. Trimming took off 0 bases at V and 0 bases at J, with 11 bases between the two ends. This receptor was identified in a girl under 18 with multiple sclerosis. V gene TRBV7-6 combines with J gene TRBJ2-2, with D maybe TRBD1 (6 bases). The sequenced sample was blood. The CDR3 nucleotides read TGTGCCAGCAGCTTAGCAGCCCAGGGGTCGAACACCGGGGAGCTGTTTTTT. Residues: CASSLAAQGSNTGELFF.